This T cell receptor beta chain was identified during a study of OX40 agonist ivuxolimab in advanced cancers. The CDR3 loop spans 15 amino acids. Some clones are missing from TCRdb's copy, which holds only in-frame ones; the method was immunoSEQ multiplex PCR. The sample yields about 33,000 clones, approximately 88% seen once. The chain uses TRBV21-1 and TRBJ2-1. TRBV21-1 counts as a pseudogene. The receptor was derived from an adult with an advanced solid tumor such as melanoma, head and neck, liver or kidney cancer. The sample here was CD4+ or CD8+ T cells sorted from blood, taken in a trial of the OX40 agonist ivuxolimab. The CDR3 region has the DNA TGTGCCAGCAGCCCCTGGGCGTGGGGTTTGAGTGAGCAGTTCTTC. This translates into CASSPWAWGLSEQFF.